Each of the 14 T cell receptor beta chains below was sequenced from the same sample in a study of low-dose radiotherapy and immunotherapy resistance in tumors. The sample's time point: after trial treatment. Described treatment: LDRT plus nivolumab, ipilimumab, low-dose cyclophosphamide and aspirin (RACIN trial). TRAV- and TRBV-specific primers primed first-strand cDNA, covering alpha and beta chains. Amplification of TCRs used a constant-region primer and V-primer adapter for 20 PCR cycles. MiXCR, applied by TCRdb to the reads, yields one record per CDR3 protein. This sample yields more than 30,000 distinct CDR3 sequences, of which under 55% are seen a single time; approximately 5.3% belongs to the top ten. The sequences come from PBMCs, collected after low-dose radiotherapy plus immunotherapy. All receptors derive from a male donor with gallbladder cancer.

CDR3 sequence: CAIKASTDTQYF. The CDR3 DNA reads TGTGCCATCAAGGCCTCCACAGATACGCAGTATTTT. This sequence joins TRBV10-3 and TRBJ2-3; D is uncertain. Per germline, CDR1 ENHRY and CDR2 SYGVKD. V was trimmed by 7 bases and J by 2 bases, leaving 7 bases between them. This CDR3 comprises 12 residues.

This clonotype was counted ten times or more. The V and J genes are TRBV7-2 and TRBJ2-5; D assignment may be TRBD1 or TRBD2 (5 bases each). The CDR3 length is 16 residues. Per germline, CDR1 SGHTA and CDR2 FQGNSA. Trimming removed 2 bases at V and 1 base at J, with 14 bases between. The CDR3 DNA follows: TGTGCCAGCAGCTTATCCCCGACGGGGACCCAAGAGACCCAGTACTTC. It codes for CASSLSPTGTQETQYF.

This clonotype qualifies as medium-sized. CDR3 region: CSVPQGAKLFF. In DNA form, the CDR3 reads TGCAGCGTGCCACAGGGGGCGAAACTGTTTTTT. The chain recombines TRBV29-1 with TRBJ1-4; 9 bases are a match to TRBD1. The trim removed 6 bases at V and 11 bases at J, leaving 4 bases unmatched. The CDR3 loop spans 11 amino acids. CDR1 and CDR2 from the germline V gene are SQVTM and ANQGSEA.

This clonotype was detected only once. With only one base between it and a far larger clone, this is likely a read error. This chain joins TRBV25-1 and TRBJ2-1; no clear D gene. Germline V gene data show CDR1 as MGHDK and CDR2 as SYGVNS. CDR3 length equals 12 residues. Between the trimmed V and J ends, which lost 3 bases and 10 bases, there was a span of 10 bases. The CDR3 sequence: CASSEPISEQFF. In DNA, the CDR3 is TGTGCCAGCAGTGAGCCTATTTCCGAGCAGTTCTTC. Supplemented by reference TRBV25-1 and TRBJ2-1, the full variable domain reads EADIYQTPRYLVIGTGKKITLECSQTMGHDKMYWYQQDPGMELHLIHYSYGVNSTEKGDLSSESTVSRIRTEHFPLTLESARPSHTSQYLCASSEPISEQFFGPGTRLTVL.

By share of the sample, this clonotype is medium-sized (0.01 to 0.1%). V gene TRBV5-1 combines with J gene TRBJ2-1; 8 bases match TRBD2. Losses at the gene ends were 7 bases for V and 3 bases for J; bases not matched to a gene: 6. CDR1 and CDR2 from the germline V gene are SGHRS and YFSETQ. This CDR3 contains 14 residues. CDR3 sequence: CASSGGAVYNEQFF. Written as DNA, the CDR3 is TGCGCCAGCTCGGGGGGGGCAGTCTACAATGAGCAGTTCTTC.

This chain joins TRBV6-2 or TRBV6-3 and TRBJ2-7; D remains unclear. The length of the CDR3 is 11 residues. From germline, CDR1 is MNHEY and CDR2 SVGEGT. V was shortened by 1 base and J by 6 bases, with 4 bases between the two germline ends. CDR3 bases: TGTGCCAGCAGTTACTTGGGCGAGCAGTACTTC. The encoded protein is CASSYLGEQYF.

There are many counts of this clonotype. The chain recombines TRBV6-4 with TRBJ2-5; no clear D gene. The CDR3 length is 14 residues. In germline, CDR1 is MRHNA, CDR2 SNTAGT. V dropped 2 bases and J dropped 5 bases, with 12 bases sitting between them. In DNA form, the CDR3 reads TGTGCCAGCAGTGACGGTAGTAGGTCGGAGACCCAGTACTTC. Its protein product is CASSDGSRSETQYF.

The chain carries TRBV5-1 and TRBJ1-2, with 11 bases aligning to TRBD1. This CDR3 is 14 amino acids long. The germline V gene has CDR1 SGHRS and CDR2 YFSETQ. Trimming took 5 bases from V and 7 from J; bases not matched to a gene: 7. The CDR3 reads CASRTSDRGLGYTF. CDR3 DNA sequence: TGCGCCAGCAGAACCTCGGACAGGGGGCTTGGCTACACCTTC.

The V and J genes are TRBV10-3 and TRBJ2-5; TRBD1 agrees at 7 bases. Germline loops: CDR1 ENHRY, CDR2 SYGVKD. The junction had 12 bases not matched to a gene; V was cut back by 3 bases and J by 5 bases. The CDR3 is 16 residues long. The CDR3 coding sequence is TGTGCCATCAGTGAAGGCGACAGGGTCACCGGTGAGACCCAGTACTTC. Translating it yields CAISEGDRVTGETQYF.

This clonotype has a count of ten or more. This chain uses TRBV7-9 with TRBJ2-2, with 8 bases identical to TRBD2. With V trimmed by 5 bases and J by 7 bases, 6 bases remained unmatched. CDR3 length equals 14 residues. Germline V gives CDR1 SEHNR, CDR2 FQNEAQ (reference sequence). In DNA, the CDR3 is TGTGCCAGCAGCCCTCGGGGGGGAAACGGGGAGCTGTTTTTT. Amino acid sequence: CASSPRGGNGELFF.

This clonotype counts as medium-sized (0.01 to 0.1%). The chain uses TRBV12-3 or TRBV12-4 and TRBJ1-6, with 7 nucleotides matching TRBD1. Trimming removed 5 bases from V and 0 bases from J; junction bases left unmatched: 4. CDR3 length: 16 residues. The CDR3 coding sequence is TGTGCCAGCAGTATGGGACAGAGCTCCTATAATTCACCCCTCCACTTT. Translation: CASSMGQSSYNSPLHF.

The genes are TRBV20-1 and TRBJ1-2; D not resolved. Germline V gives CDR1 DFQATT, CDR2 SNEGSKA (reference sequence). This CDR3 is built from 12 residues. The V and J ends lost 2 bases and 0 bases respectively, with 4 bases between them. This CDR3 is CSARIPNYGYTF. CDR3 DNA: TGCAGTGCTAGAATACCTAACTATGGCTACACCTTC.

Comment on this clonotype: With a far larger clone one base away, a read error is the likely cause. The rearrangement links TRBV7-8 to TRBJ2-1; D might be TRBD1 (5 bases). This CDR3 has 13 residues. Germline CDR1 reads SGHVS; CDR2 reads FQNEAQ. V lost 5 bases, J lost 10 bases, and 15 bases lay in between. The CDR3 coding sequence is TGTGCCAGCAGCCCGACAGTCTCCTACGAGCAGTTCTTC. Protein product: CASSPTVSYEQFF.

This clonotype was picked up many times. The chain recombines TRBV7-9 with TRBJ2-5; 12 bases agree with TRBD2. The V gene end was trimmed by 5 bases and the J gene end by 5 bases; junction bases not matched to a gene: 6. The CDR3 runs to 15 residues. The V gene's germline CDR1 is SEHNR and CDR2 FQNEAQ (reference sequence). CDR3 amino acids: CASSQLAGGAETQYF. In DNA form, the CDR3 reads TGTGCCAGCAGCCAACTAGCGGGGGGAGCCGAGACCCAGTACTTC.